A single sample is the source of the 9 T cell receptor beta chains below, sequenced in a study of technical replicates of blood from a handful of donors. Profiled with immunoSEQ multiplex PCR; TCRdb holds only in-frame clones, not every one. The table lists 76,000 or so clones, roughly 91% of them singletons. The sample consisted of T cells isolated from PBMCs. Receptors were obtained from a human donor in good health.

The CDR3 loop is CASSLLSIVNEQFF. CDR3 sequence (DNA): TGTGCCAGCAGTTTATTGAGTATTGTCAATGAGCAGTTCTTC. The chain couples TRBV28 to TRBJ2-1; no reliable D call. The germline V gene has CDR1 MDHEN and CDR2 SYDVKM. CDR3 length equals 14 residues. Trimming left V 1 base short and J 6 bases short, with 10 bases between.

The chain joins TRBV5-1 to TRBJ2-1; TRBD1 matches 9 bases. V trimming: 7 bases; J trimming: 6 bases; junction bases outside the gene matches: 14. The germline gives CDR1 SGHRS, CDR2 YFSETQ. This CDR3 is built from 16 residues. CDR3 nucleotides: TGCGCCAGCTTTCCCTTTGGACAGGGGAAAATCAATGAGCAGTTCTTC. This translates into CASFPFGQGKINEQFF. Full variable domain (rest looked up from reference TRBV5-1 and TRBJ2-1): KAGVTQTPRYLIKTRGQQVTLSCSPISGHRSVSWYQQTPGQGLQFLFEYFSETQRNKGNFPGRFSGRQFSNSRSEMNVSTLELGDSALYLCASFPFGQGKINEQFFGPGTRLTVL.

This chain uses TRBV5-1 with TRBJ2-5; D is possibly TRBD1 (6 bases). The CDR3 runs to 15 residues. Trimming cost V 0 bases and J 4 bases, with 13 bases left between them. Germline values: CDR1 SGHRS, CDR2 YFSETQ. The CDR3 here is CASSLGTALAETQYF. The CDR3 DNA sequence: TGCGCCAGCAGCTTGGGGACAGCTTTGGCAGAGACCCAGTACTTC. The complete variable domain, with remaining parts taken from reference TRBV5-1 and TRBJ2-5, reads KAGVTQTPRYLIKTRGQQVTLSCSPISGHRSVSWYQQTPGQGLQFLFEYFSETQRNKGNFPGRFSGRQFSNSRSEMNVSTLELGDSALYLCASSLGTALAETQYFGPGTRLLVL.

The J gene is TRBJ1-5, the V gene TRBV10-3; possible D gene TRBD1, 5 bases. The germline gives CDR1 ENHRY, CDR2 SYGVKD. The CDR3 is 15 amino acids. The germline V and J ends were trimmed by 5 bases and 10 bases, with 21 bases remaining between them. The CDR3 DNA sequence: TGTGCCATCAGTTCTGACAGCAGAGCAATCAGCCCCCAGCATTTT. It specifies CAISSDSRAISPQHF.

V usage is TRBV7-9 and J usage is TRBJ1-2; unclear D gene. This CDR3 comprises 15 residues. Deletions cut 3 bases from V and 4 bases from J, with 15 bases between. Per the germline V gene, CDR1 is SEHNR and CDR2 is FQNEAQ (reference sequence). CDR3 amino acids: CASSLVDRRGYGYTF. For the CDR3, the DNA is TGTGCCAGCAGCTTGGTGGATAGACGGGGCTATGGCTACACCTTC.

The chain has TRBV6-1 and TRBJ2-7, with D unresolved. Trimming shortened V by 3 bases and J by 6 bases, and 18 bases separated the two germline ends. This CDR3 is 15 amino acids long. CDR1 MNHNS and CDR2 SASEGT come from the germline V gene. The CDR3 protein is CASSEGPETTVEQYF. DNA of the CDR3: TGTGCCAGCAGTGAGGGCCCAGAGACAACTGTCGAGCAGTACTTC.

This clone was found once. CDR3 residues: CASSQGNRGHYEQYF. In DNA, the CDR3 is TGCGCCAGCAGCCAAGGCAACAGGGGGCATTACGAGCAGTACTTC. The J gene is TRBJ2-7, the V gene TRBV4-1; 9 nucleotides match TRBD1. The junction had 5 bases not matched to a gene; V was cut back by 1 base and J by 4 bases. The germline CDR1 and CDR2 sequences are MGHRA and YSYEKL. CDR3 length: 15 residues.

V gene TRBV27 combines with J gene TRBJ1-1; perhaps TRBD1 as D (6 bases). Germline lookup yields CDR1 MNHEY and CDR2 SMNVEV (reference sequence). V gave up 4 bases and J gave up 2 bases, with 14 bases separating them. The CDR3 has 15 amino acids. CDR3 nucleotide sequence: TGTGCCAGCAGTTGGGGGCTCCGGTCCAACACTGAAGCTTTCTTT. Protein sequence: CASSWGLRSNTEAFF.

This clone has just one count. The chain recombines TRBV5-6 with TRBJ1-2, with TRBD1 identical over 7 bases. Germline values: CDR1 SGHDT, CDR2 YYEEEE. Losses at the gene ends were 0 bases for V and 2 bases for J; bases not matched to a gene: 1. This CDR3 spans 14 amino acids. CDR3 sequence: CASSLGGQNYGYTF. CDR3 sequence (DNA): TGTGCCAGCAGCTTGGGGGGACAGAACTATGGCTACACCTTC.